Below, 7 T cell receptor beta chains from the same sample are listed, as sequenced in a study of T-cell reconstitution after alpha-beta-depleted transplantation in children. Construction of the TCRbeta library involved unique molecular identifiers. Via MiXCR, TCRdb re-called the PCR reads, giving one row per CDR3 protein. Among fewer than 500,000 distinct CDR3 sequences listed, around two fifths were seen once. The sequencing used PBMCs, collected before TCRalphabeta/CD19-depleted stem cell transplant. These receptors all stem from a girl aged 2 to 9 with aplastic anemia, due to receive a stem cell transplant.

This clonotype was recorded many times. The chain carries TRBV28 and TRBJ2-3; 7 nucleotides line up with TRBD2. CDR3 size: 18 residues. V dropped 5 bases and J dropped 1; count of bases not matched to a gene: 15. Germline V gene data show CDR1 as MDHEN and CDR2 as SYDVKM. For the CDR3, the DNA is TGTGCCAGCAGTCGATTACGAAGGGCTAGCGGTCGCACAGATACGCAGTATTTT. Translated: CASSRLRRASGRTDTQYF. Full variable domain (rest looked up from reference TRBV28 and TRBJ2-3): DVKVTQSSRYLVKRTGEKVFLECVQDMDHENMFWYRQDPGLGLRLIYFSYDVKMKEKGDIPEGYSVSREKKERFSLILESASTNQTSMYLCASSRLRRASGRTDTQYFGPGTRLTVL.

This clonotype was seen many times. The rearrangement uses TRBV20-1 and TRBJ2-1; 13 nucleotides line up with TRBD2. V lost 0 bases, J lost 5 bases, and 7 bases stayed unmatched. The CDR3 contains 17 residues. In germline, CDR1 is DFQATT, CDR2 SNEGSKA (reference sequence). CDR3 sequence: CSARDALLAGGHNEQFF. The CDR3 nucleotides read TGCAGTGCTAGAGATGCCCTACTAGCGGGAGGGCACAATGAGCAGTTCTTC.

This clonotype was picked up many times. V and J are TRBV9 and TRBJ2-7; D might be TRBD1 (5 bases). Germline V gene data show CDR1 as SGDLS and CDR2 as YYNGEE. There are 14 residues in the CDR3. Trimming removed 0 bases from V and 0 bases from J, with 7 bases in between. The CDR3 spells CASSVGGHSYEQYF. In DNA, the CDR3 is TGTGCCAGCAGCGTAGGGGGCCACTCCTACGAGCAGTACTTC.

This clonotype was observed at least ten times. The chain carries TRBV12-3 or TRBV12-4 and TRBJ2-3; possible D gene TRBD2, 6 bases. Deletions cut 2 bases from V and 3 bases from J, with 12 bases between. The CDR3 is made up of 15 amino acids. CDR3 bases: TGTGCCAGCAGTTTACGGGGGTCAGGTACAGATACGCAGTATTTT. It encodes CASSLRGSGTDTQYF.

This clonotype was seen repeatedly, ten times or more. The J gene is TRBJ1-5, the V gene TRBV5-1; possibly TRBD1 for D (6 bases). Deletions cut 4 bases from V and 5 bases from J, with 13 bases between. The germline V gene encodes CDR1 SGHRS and CDR2 YFSETQ. The CDR3 has 14 amino acids. The CDR3: CASSPPGGHQPQHF. As DNA, the CDR3 is TGCGCCAGCAGCCCTCCCGGGGGGCATCAGCCCCAGCATTTT.

The V gene is TRBV7-9, the J gene TRBJ2-7; 7 bases agree with TRBD2. The CDR3 length is 14 residues. V was pared by 5 bases and J by 3 bases, with 7 bases of the junction left unmatched. The germline V gene has CDR1 SEHNR and CDR2 FQNEAQ (reference sequence). CDR3 in DNA: TGTGCCAGCAGCCCCCGTGCGGGAGTCTACGAGCAGTACTTC. This codes for CASSPRAGVYEQYF.

The rearrangement joins TRBV28 to TRBJ1-1; TRBD1 is a possible D gene (5 bases). The CDR3 runs 17 residues. Germline loops: CDR1 MDHEN, CDR2 SYDVKM. The V end was cut by 5 bases, the J end by 2 bases, with 21 bases between. CDR3 coding DNA: TGTGCCAGCAGTCTTACCCCCTGGGAGGGGCTTAACACTGAAGCTTTCTTT. The encoded protein is CASSLTPWEGLNTEAFF.